The sequence of this T cell receptor (beta chain) was determined in a study of human T cells and chemical hapten exposure. About the research overall: Read at 6 days, the patch tests placed 0.01% DPC on the upper back.

Trimming pared 6 bases from V and 5 bases from J, leaving 27 bases between. CDR3 size: 18 residues. CDR1 MNHEY and CDR2 SVGAGI come from the germline V gene. Unique molecular identifiers were attached to individual cDNA molecules within the library. TCRdb processed the RACE reads anew with MiXCR; each CDR3 protein has one entry. The sample shows tens of thousands of distinct CDR3 sequences, over 8.5% of them seen only once. Time point of the sample: patch test 3, about 24 weeks after DPC sensitization. The treatment is: therapeutic diphenylcyclopropenone sensitization with weekly scalp DPC. Before extraction, the whole blood was not fractionated, and total RNA was taken from it. This clonotype came up a few times.

This chain uses TRBV6-5 with TRBJ2-3; D is unresolved. The source is a woman in her fifties or sixties with alopecia areata. Some clones in this sample may be carry-over from other donors' samples. The sample was whole blood, taken in connection with sensitization to the hapten diphenylcyclopropenone (DPC). The CDR3 protein is CASSPNWGAGRIQDTQYF. DNA of the CDR3: TGTGCCAGCAGCCCAAACTGGGGTGCAGGACGGATTCAAGATACGCAGTATTTT.